The T cell receptor beta chain described here comes from a study of blood T cell repertoires in COVID-19. About the research overall: Italy, Spain and the United States were the sources of the convalescent and acute COVID-19 samples. T cells, B-cell-depleted T cells, or PBMCs provided the cDNA or gDNA that served as material.

Study processing details: Reference gene primer amplification gave nucleated cell count estimates. Only in-frame clones appear in the TCRdb table, and some are missing; sequencing was by immunoSEQ multiplex PCR. That table gives V, J and clone size, and the DNA gave D and trimming. Counted here are roughly 670,000 clones, about nine tenths occurring once; the ten biggest clones make up 0.2% to 0.3%. As concerns this clone: Other DNA variants within this sample encode the same CDR3.

This TCR was sampled from a woman younger than 30 with acute or convalescent COVID-19. Sequencing was carried out using peripheral blood.

The CDR3 region has the DNA TGTGCCAGCAGCTTAGGCGGGAACACTGAAGCTTTCTTT. Its protein is CASSLGGNTEAFF. The chain joins TRBV13 to TRBJ1-1; D is uncertain. V was clipped by 0 bases and J by 1 base, with 3 bases between them. CDR1 is PRHDT and CDR2 is FYEKMQ in the germline V gene (reference sequence). The CDR3 has 13 amino acids.